One sample yielded the 18 T cell receptor beta chains listed below, sequenced in a study of regulatory T cells in long-lasting Graves disease (dated by TCRdb to the early 2020s). The library was generated by multiplex PCR. Sequencing used an Illumina HiSeq 4000. To build TCR beta libraries, CDR3 regions were amplified by Arm-PCR using iRepertoire HTBI primers. The public reads were reanalyzed by TCRdb: fastp trimming at Q25, MiXCR alignment, in-frame beta chains only. Rows are unified per CDR3 protein, each entry keeping the most common DNA and genes. For this sample the table gives 300,000 to 500,000 distinct CDR3 sequences, of which less than 25% were detected only once. Around 21% of the sample rests with the top ten. The time point label here, explained by the study, means: persistent/refractory GD, antithyroid drugs over 5 years with positive TRAb. RNA was extracted from PBMCs in TRIzol for both TCR sequencing and RNA sequencing.

The sample in question was peripheral blood mononuclear cells (PBMCs), obtained when the disease was refractory, from a patient treated with antithyroid drugs. These receptors were obtained from a female donor with Graves disease.

CDR3 sequence reads: CATIGQGAFEKLFF. CDR3 sequence (DNA): TGTGCCACCATCGGACAGGGGGCTTTTGAAAAACTGTTTTTT. J is TRBJ1-4 and V is TRBV6-1, with 11 bases aligning to TRBD1. The germline gives CDR1 MNHNS, CDR2 SASEGT. The CDR3 consists of 14 residues. With V trimmed by 10 bases and J by 7 bases, 8 bases remained unmatched.

This chain connects TRBV7-2 to TRBJ2-7; D may be TRBD1 (7 bases). The CDR3 totals 16 residues. Trimming cost V 5 bases and J 6 bases, with 23 bases left between them. Germline values: CDR1 SGHTA, CDR2 FQGNSA. Here the CDR3 DNA reads TGTGCCAGCAGCGAGTATCAGGGGGGACGTATGTTCGAGCAGTACTTC. It translates to CASSEYQGGRMFEQYF.

This clonotype was recorded at least ten times. This chain connects TRBV7-2 to TRBJ2-5, with TRBD1 identical over 9 bases. J was trimmed by 5 bases and V by 2 bases; bases with no gene match: 9. Germline-derived CDR1 and CDR2 are SGHTA and FQGNSA. The CDR3 is 16 amino acids. The CDR3 loop is CASSLRTGASGETQYF. Written as DNA, the CDR3 is TGTGCCAGCAGCTTAAGGACAGGGGCAAGTGGTGAGACCCAGTACTTC.

J is TRBJ2-1 and V is TRBV24-1; D unclear. The germline V gene encodes CDR1 KGHDR and CDR2 SFDVKD. The V gene lost 3 bases and the J gene lost 0 bases, with 11 bases spanning the gap. There are 16 residues in the CDR3. Here the CDR3 reads CATSDPGPSSYNEQFF. The CDR3 DNA sequence: TGTGCCACCAGTGATCCCGGGCCGAGCTCCTACAATGAGCAGTTCTTC.

The rearrangement joins TRBV10-2 to TRBJ2-5; D unresolved. This CDR3 spans 11 amino acids. Between the trimmed V and J ends, which lost 9 bases and 6 bases, there was a span of 11 bases. Germline CDR1 reads WSHSY; CDR2 reads SAAADI. The CDR3 loop is CASGGGKTQYF. In nucleotides, the CDR3 is TGCGCCAGTGGTGGTGGGAAGACCCAGTACTTC.

The chain recombines TRBV5-4 with TRBJ1-2, with D hard to call. Trimming took off 4 bases at V and 4 bases at J, with 17 bases between the two ends. CDR3 length equals 15 residues. Germline V lookup: CDR1 SGHNT, CDR2 YYREEE (reference sequence). This CDR3 is CASSRFGEYSYGYTF. In DNA form, the CDR3 reads TGTGCCAGCAGCAGGTTCGGGGAGTACTCCTATGGCTACACCTTC.

The chain carries TRBV7-2 and TRBJ2-7; unclear D gene. The CDR3 runs 14 residues. Per germline, CDR1 SGHTA and CDR2 FQGNSA. The V end was cut by 7 bases, the J end by 2 bases, with 15 bases between. The CDR3 DNA reads as TGTGCCAGCACTCAAAAATCGGGTACCTACGAGCAGTACTTC. Translated: CASTQKSGTYEQYF.

Worth noting for this clonotype: This may stem from a read error, because a much larger clone lies one nucleotide away. CDR3 in DNA: TGTGCCATCGGACGGTTGAACACTGAAGCTTTCTTT. Its protein is CAIGRLNTEAFF. J is TRBJ1-1 and V is TRBV10-3, with unresolved D. Germline CDR1 and CDR2: ENHRY and SYGVKD. The V and J ends lost 8 bases and 0 bases respectively, with 7 bases between them. This CDR3 has 12 residues.

Remarks on this clonotype: At one of its ends the junction is not consistent with the germline gene, which may arise from a read error. The chain combines TRBV24-1 with TRBJ2-1, with TRBD2 matching over 8 bases. CDR1 is KGHDR and CDR2 is SFDVKD in the germline V gene. There are 13 residues in the CDR3. CDR3 nucleotide sequence: TGTGCCTCCAGCTTAGCGGGAAGGGATGAGCAGTTCTTC. It yields the protein CASSLAGRDEQFF.

This clonotype was counted at least ten times. V usage is TRBV2 and J usage is TRBJ1-2; TRBD1 agrees at 8 bases. Germline trimming cut 6 bases from V and 7 bases from J; bases unmatched to any gene: 7. Germline V gene lookup returns CDR1 SNHLY and CDR2 FYNNEI. The CDR3 totals 13 residues. The CDR3 bases are TGTGCCAGCAGGTTGGACAGGGCCTCTGGCTACACCTTC. This encodes CASRLDRASGYTF.

This clonotype was counted at least ten times. A read error may account for a junction end that differs from germline. CDR3 sequence reads: CASGTQETQYF. The DNA of the CDR3 is TGCGCCAGCGGCACCCAAGAGACCCAGTACTTC. The rearrangement links TRBV10-3 to TRBJ2-5; the D gene is possibly TRBD2 (5 bases). The length of the CDR3 is 11 residues. Germline-derived CDR1 and CDR2 are ENHRY and SYGVKD.

The rearrangement uses TRBV27 and TRBJ1-5; D perhaps matches TRBD1 (5 bases). Germline CDR1 MNHEY, CDR2 SMNVEV (reference sequence). CDR3 length: 15 residues. The ends were cut back, 1 base at V and 3 bases at J, with 10 bases in the middle. The CDR3 is CASSLYGGSNQPQHF. The CDR3 DNA sequence: TGTGCCAGCAGTTTATACGGGGGTTCCAATCAGCCCCAGCATTTT.

CDR3 in DNA: TGCAGTGTCAGGACCGGACTAGCGGAACAAGAGACCCAGTACTTC. This sequence encodes CSVRTGLAEQETQYF. The chain has TRBV20-1 and TRBJ2-5; 10 bases match TRBD2. The V and J ends lost 7 bases and 2 bases, in that order; junction bases with no gene match: 10. The V gene's germline CDR1 is DFQATT and CDR2 SNEGSKA (reference sequence). CDR3 length: 15 residues.

The table lists this clonotype with a few counts. The rearrangement uses TRBV15 and TRBJ2-7; unclear D gene. The V and J ends lost 0 bases and 5 bases respectively, with 2 bases between them. The CDR3 contains 11 residues. CDR1 LNHNV and CDR2 YYDKDF come from the germline V gene (reference sequence). The CDR3: CATSRENEQYF. In nucleotides, the CDR3 is TGTGCCACCAGCAGAGAGAACGAGCAGTACTTC.

The table lists this clonotype with a few counts. The chain joins TRBV6-5 to TRBJ2-1; D may be TRBD1 or TRBD2 (6 bases each). The CDR3 consists of 16 residues. In germline, CDR1 is MNHEY, CDR2 SVGAGI. V shed 3 bases and J shed 8 bases, with 20 bases lying between them. CDR3 region: CASSYQLPRGGDEQFF. For the CDR3, the DNA is TGTGCCAGCAGTTATCAACTTCCCAGGGGCGGGGATGAGCAGTTCTTC.

This clonotype has a count of ten or more. This chain uses TRBV27 with TRBJ2-7, with 10 nucleotides matching TRBD1. The CDR3 is made up of 16 amino acids. The V gene's germline CDR1 is MNHEY and CDR2 SMNVEV (reference sequence). The ends lost 6 bases at V and 8 bases at J; junction bases unmatched: 16. The CDR3 here is CASSSPRDRGPPKQYF. CDR3 nucleotides: TGTGCCAGCAGCTCGCCCCGGGACAGGGGTCCTCCTAAGCAGTACTTC.

J is TRBJ2-2 and V is TRBV27; D not certain. Per germline, CDR1 MNHEY and CDR2 SMNVEV (reference sequence). The CDR3 runs to 12 residues. The germline V and J ends were trimmed by 8 bases and 4 bases, with 8 bases remaining between them. The CDR3 DNA sequence: TGTGCCAGCCGAGCTCCCACCGGGGAGCTGTTTTTT. Translated: CASRAPTGELFF.

This clonotype showed up many times. V gene TRBV6-5 combines with J gene TRBJ1-2, with 7 bases lining up with TRBD1. Losses at the gene ends were 4 bases for V and 6 bases for J; bases not matched to a gene: 8. This CDR3 is built from 14 residues. Germline V gives CDR1 MNHEY, CDR2 SVGAGI. CDR3 bases: TGTGCCAGCAGTTTTCAAGGGGGCAATGATGGCTACACCTTC. Translation gives CASSFQGGNDGYTF.